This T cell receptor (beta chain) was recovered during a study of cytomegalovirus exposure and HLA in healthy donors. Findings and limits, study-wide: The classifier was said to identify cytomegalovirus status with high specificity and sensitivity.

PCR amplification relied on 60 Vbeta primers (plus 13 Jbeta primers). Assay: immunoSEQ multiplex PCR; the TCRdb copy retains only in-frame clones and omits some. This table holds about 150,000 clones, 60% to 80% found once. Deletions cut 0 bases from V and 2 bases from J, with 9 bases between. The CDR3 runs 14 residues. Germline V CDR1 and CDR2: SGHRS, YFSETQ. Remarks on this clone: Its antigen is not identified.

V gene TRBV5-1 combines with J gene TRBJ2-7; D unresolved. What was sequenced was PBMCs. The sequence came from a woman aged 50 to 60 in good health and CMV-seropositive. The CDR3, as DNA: TGCGCCAGCAGCTTGGGGGTCGGAGCCTACGAGCAGTACTTC. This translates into CASSLGVGAYEQYF.